Given below is one TCR beta chain in context. Its cognate antigen is unknown. The data stem from a study of vaccination and CD4 T cells after COVID-19. Overall study: The convalescent population consisted of six males and four females, two of whom were of Hispanic ethnicity. Post-COVID draws followed diagnosis by a median approximately 100 days (range 35 to 161).

An Oncomine TCR Beta short-read assay was used to sequence the DNA from cultured CD4+ T cells. MiXCR was run by TCRdb on the PCR reads, yielding one entry per CDR3 protein. The sample has about 10,000 distinct CDR3 sequences; about 44% are singletons. The CDR3 has 14 amino acids. The V end was cut by 10 bases, the J end by 3 bases, with 17 bases between. Germline V lookup: CDR1 MNHGY, CDR2 SAAAGT. Treatment described: approximately 11-day PBMC culture with coronavirus spike peptide pools or control peptides (ViraFEST assay). The TCR was taken from a human donor who had recovered from COVID-19. The sample was CD4+ T cells from blood, cultured in vitro. V usage is TRBV6-8 and J usage is TRBJ2-3; the D gene is possibly TRBD1 (5 bases). CDR3 loop: CATTVGVWTDTQYF. CDR3 sequence (DNA): TGTGCCACCACTGTAGGGGTATGGACAGATACGCAGTATTTT.